The 18 T cell receptor beta chains given below trace back to one sample, sequenced in a study of T cell changes during pregnancy in multiple sclerosis. Assay used: immunoSEQ multiplex PCR; TCRdb lists only in-frame clones, some missing. The sample records more than 25,000 clones, roughly 89% being singletons. This sample comprised CD8+ T cells from peripheral blood mononuclear cells, obtained in the second trimester of pregnancy. The receptors were gathered from a female donor in good health, enrolled as a control in a pregnancy study.

This clone appeared a single time. The chain employs TRBV15 and TRBJ1-3; 8 nucleotides match TRBD1. Germline trimming cut 9 bases from V and 4 bases from J; bases unmatched to any gene: 8. Per germline, CDR1 LNHNV and CDR2 YYDKDF (reference sequence). The CDR3 is 14 residues long. This CDR3 reads CATHSGGAGNTIYF. The DNA for the CDR3 is TGTGCCACGCACTCAGGGGGCGCCGGAAACACCATATATTTT.

The chain recombines TRBV7-3 with TRBJ2-1; D is unresolved. CDR3 length: 11 amino acids. Germline V gene sequence: CDR1 SGHTA, CDR2 FQGTGA. Between the trimmed V and J ends, which lost 8 bases and 6 bases, there was a span of 8 bases. The CDR3 nucleotides are TGTGCCAGCGCGTCAACCAATGAGCAGTTCTTC. Translation: CASASTNEQFF.

There are a few counts of this clone. The rearrangement joins TRBV13 to TRBJ1-1; TRBD1 agrees at 9 bases. Trimming at V came to 8 bases and at J to 1 base, leaving 8 bases not matched to a gene. The CDR3 is made up of 15 amino acids. Germline assignment: CDR1 PRHDT and CDR2 FYEKMQ (reference sequence). The CDR3 region has the DNA TGTGCCAGCCAGCCATCGGGACAGGGGAACACTGAAGCTTTCTTT. Encoded protein: CASQPSGQGNTEAFF.

To note about this clone: Sequence at one end of the junction differs from germline and may be a read error. The chain recombines TRBV27 with TRBJ2-1, with 7 bases aligning to TRBD1. Per the germline V gene, CDR1 is MNHEY and CDR2 is SMNVEV (reference sequence). The CDR3 has 14 residues. CDR3 loop: CASSLSGTVNGQFF. The CDR3, as DNA: TGTGCCAGCAGTTTATCGGGGACAGTCAATGGGCAGTTCTTC.

The chain links TRBV6-6 to TRBJ2-1; 7 nucleotides agree with TRBD1. Germline assignment: CDR1 MNHNY and CDR2 SVGAGI (reference sequence). The V and J ends lost 5 bases and 6 bases, in that order; junction bases with no gene match: 7. The CDR3 has 14 amino acids. The CDR3 sequence is CASSPRTGTNEQFF. CDR3 nucleotides: TGTGCCAGCAGTCCCCGGACAGGAACCAATGAGCAGTTCTTC.

This clone appeared a few times. V usage is TRBV30 and J usage is TRBJ1-1, with D perhaps matching TRBD1 (5 bases). The CDR3 spans 13 residues. Per germline, CDR1 GTSNPN and CDR2 SVGIG (reference sequence). Trimming took 4 bases from V and 8 from J, leaving 17 bases between them. The CDR3 spells CAWTEAGVEEAFF. CDR3 in DNA: TGTGCCTGGACCGAGGCGGGGGTGGAGGAAGCTTTCTTT. Variable domain in full (rest from reference TRBV30 and TRBJ1-1): SQTIHQWPATLVQPVGSPLSLECTVEGTSNPNLYWYRQAAGRGLQLLFYSVGIGQISSEVPQNLSASRPQDRQFILSSKKLLLSDSGFYLCAWTEAGVEEAFFGQGTRLTVV.

This clone has a single count. The chain combines TRBV6-6 with TRBJ2-7; TRBD2 aligns across 8 bases. The CDR3 spans 14 residues. Germline CDR1 is MNHNY and CDR2 is SVGAGI (reference sequence). Germline trimming cut 6 bases from V and 8 bases from J; bases unmatched to any gene: 12. The CDR3 sequence is CASSLAGLLVKQYF. CDR3 in DNA: TGTGCCAGCAGCCTAGCGGGCCTGCTGGTGAAGCAGTACTTC.

The chain has TRBV4-3 and TRBJ2-1; D might be TRBD1 (5 bases). Germline V gives CDR1 LGHNA, CDR2 YSLEER. Trimming left V 3 bases short and J 6 bases short, with 24 bases between. This CDR3 contains 18 residues. The CDR3 region is CASSQLPPGADTPNEQFF. CDR3 bases: TGCGCCAGCAGCCAGTTGCCCCCTGGGGCAGACACTCCCAATGAGCAGTTCTTC.

This clone occurred once. This CDR3 is CASAEGGDTGELFF. Here the CDR3 DNA reads TGTGCCAGTGCAGAGGGGGGGGACACCGGGGAGCTGTTTTTT. The rearrangement links TRBV19 to TRBJ2-2; a possible D gene is TRBD2 (7 bases). Trimming left V 8 bases short and J 3 bases short, with 13 bases between. CDR1 LNHDA and CDR2 SQIVND come from the germline V gene (reference sequence). The CDR3 length is 14 residues.

V gene TRBV2 combines with J gene TRBJ1-4; no reliable D call. Germline V CDR1 and CDR2: SNHLY, FYNNEI. The CDR3 is made up of 12 amino acids. Between the trimmed V and J ends, which lost 7 bases and 7 bases, there was a span of 10 bases. CDR3: CASIRESEKLFF. As DNA, the CDR3 is TGTGCCAGCATCCGGGAGAGTGAAAAACTGTTTTTT.

This clone has only one observation. The V call is TRBV25-1, the J call TRBJ1-3; no definite D call. Germline V CDR1 and CDR2: MGHDK, SYGVNS. CDR3 length: 13 residues. Trimming left V 3 bases short and J 8 bases short, with 11 bases between. The CDR3 DNA follows: TGTGCCAGCAGTGACACAGCTAGCCACACCATATATTTT. Encoded protein: CASSDTASHTIYF.

The chain employs TRBV5-6 and TRBJ2-6; 8 bases fit TRBD1. The CDR3 has 16 amino acids. CDR1 SGHDT and CDR2 YYEEEE come from the germline V gene. With V trimmed by 5 bases and J by 2 bases, 6 bases remained unmatched. The CDR3 DNA reads TGTGCCAGCAGTTCCGGGACAGGTCCTGGGGCCAACGTCCTGACTTTC. It yields the protein CASSSGTGPGANVLTF.

This chain connects TRBV5-1 to TRBJ2-5, with 7 bases matching TRBD1. The CDR3 runs to 15 residues. V lost 3 bases to trimming and J lost 5 bases; unmatched junction nucleotides: 10. The germline V gene has CDR1 SGHRS and CDR2 YFSETQ. In DNA form, the CDR3 reads TGCGCCAGCAGCTCTCCGTTGACAGGGTTTGAGACCCAGTACTTC. This encodes CASSSPLTGFETQYF.

The genes are TRBV30 and TRBJ2-1; tentatively, D is TRBD1 (5 bases). Trimming took off 1 base at V and 4 bases at J, with 11 bases between the two ends. This CDR3 has 14 amino acids. Germline loops: CDR1 GTSNPN, CDR2 SVGIG (reference sequence). For the CDR3, the DNA is TGTGCCTGGAGTGGGAAAAGACAGTACAATGAGCAGTTCTTC. Translated: CAWSGKRQYNEQFF.

V usage is TRBV13 and J usage is TRBJ1-1; tentatively, D is TRBD1 (5 bases). CDR3 length: 13 amino acids. V lost 8 bases, J lost 2 bases, and 12 bases lay in between. Germline V CDR1 and CDR2: PRHDT, FYEKMQ (reference sequence). The CDR3 protein is CASSQGVNTEAFF. In DNA, the CDR3 is TGTGCCAGCTCTCAGGGCGTAAACACTGAAGCTTTCTTT.

The chain links TRBV7-9 to TRBJ2-7, with 11 nucleotides matching TRBD1. The trim removed 1 base at V and 2 bases at J, leaving 4 bases unmatched. The CDR3 is 16 residues long. Germline CDR1 SEHNR, CDR2 FQNEAQ (reference sequence). This chain's CDR3 is CASSLDLGQGAYEQYF. The CDR3, as DNA: TGTGCCAGCAGCTTAGACTTGGGACAGGGGGCCTACGAGCAGTACTTC. Supplemented by reference TRBV7-9 and TRBJ2-7, the full variable domain reads DTGVSQNPRHKITKRGQNVTFRCDPISEHNRLYWYRQTLGQGPEFLTYFQNEAQLEKSRLLSDRFSAERPKGSFSTLEIQRTEQGDSAMYLCASSLDLGQGAYEQYFGPGTRLTVT.

The rearrangement links TRBV9 to TRBJ1-2; 8 nucleotides agree with TRBD1. CDR3 size: 13 residues. V shed 4 bases and J 8 bases; nucleotides not matched to a gene: 7. The germline CDR1 and CDR2 sequences are SGDLS and YYNGEE. The DNA of the CDR3 is TGTGCCAGCAGCCCCTCGACAGGGGTAGGCTACACCTTC. Amino acid sequence: CASSPSTGVGYTF.

V gene TRBV25-1 combines with J gene TRBJ1-6, with TRBD1 as a possible D gene (5 bases). The V end lost 2 bases, the J end lost 8 bases, and 13 bases lay between the germline ends. There are 15 residues in the CDR3. Germline values: CDR1 MGHDK, CDR2 SYGVNS. The CDR3 DNA reads TGTGCCAGCAGTGAAGACCAGGGCACTTATTCACCCCTCCACTTT. The encoded protein is CASSEDQGTYSPLHF.